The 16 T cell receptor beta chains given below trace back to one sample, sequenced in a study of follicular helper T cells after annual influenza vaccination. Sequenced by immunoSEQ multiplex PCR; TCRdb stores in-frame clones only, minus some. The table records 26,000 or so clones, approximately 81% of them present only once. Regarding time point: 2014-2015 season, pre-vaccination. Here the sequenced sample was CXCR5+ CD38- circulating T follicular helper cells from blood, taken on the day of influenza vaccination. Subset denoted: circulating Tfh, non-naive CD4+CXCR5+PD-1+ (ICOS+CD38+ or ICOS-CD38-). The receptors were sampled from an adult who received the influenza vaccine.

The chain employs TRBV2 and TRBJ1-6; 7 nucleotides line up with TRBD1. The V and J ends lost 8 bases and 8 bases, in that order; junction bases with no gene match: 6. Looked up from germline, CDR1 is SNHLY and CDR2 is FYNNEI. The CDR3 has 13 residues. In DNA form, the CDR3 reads TGTGCCAGCCTCGGACAGGAAGATTCACCCCTCCACTTT. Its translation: CASLGQEDSPLHF.

The CDR3 protein is CASSPLTGKTEAFF. CDR3 sequence (DNA): TGTGCCAGCTCACCACTCACAGGGAAGACTGAAGCTTTCTTT. The chain employs TRBV18 and TRBJ1-1; D might be TRBD1 (6 bases). Trimming left V 1 base short and J 5 bases short, with 11 bases between. The CDR3 has 14 residues. The germline V gene encodes CDR1 KGHSH and CDR2 LQKENI.

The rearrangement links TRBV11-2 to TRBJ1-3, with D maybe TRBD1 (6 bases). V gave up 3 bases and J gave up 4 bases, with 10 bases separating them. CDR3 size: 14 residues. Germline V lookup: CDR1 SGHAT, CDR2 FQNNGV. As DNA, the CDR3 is TGTGCCAGCAGCTTTCGGGGGGCCGGAAACACCATATATTTT. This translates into CASSFRGAGNTIYF.

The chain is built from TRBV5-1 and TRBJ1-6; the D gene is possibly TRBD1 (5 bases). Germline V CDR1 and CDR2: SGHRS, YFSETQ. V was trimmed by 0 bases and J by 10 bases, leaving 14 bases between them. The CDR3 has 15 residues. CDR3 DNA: TGCGCCAGCAGCTTGGCCGGTCAGGGAGGGTCACCCCTCCACTTT. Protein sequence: CASSLAGQGGSPLHF.

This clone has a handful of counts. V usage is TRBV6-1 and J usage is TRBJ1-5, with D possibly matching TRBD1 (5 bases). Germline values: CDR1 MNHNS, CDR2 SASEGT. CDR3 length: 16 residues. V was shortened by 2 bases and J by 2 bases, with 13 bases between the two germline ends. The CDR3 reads CASSEIGVRGNQPQHF. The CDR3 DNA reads TGTGCCAGCAGTGAAATAGGGGTAAGAGGCAATCAGCCCCAGCATTTT.

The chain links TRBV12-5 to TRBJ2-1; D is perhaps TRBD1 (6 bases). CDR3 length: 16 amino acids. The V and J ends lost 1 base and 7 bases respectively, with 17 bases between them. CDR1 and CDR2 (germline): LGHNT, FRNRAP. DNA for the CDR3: TGTGCTAGTGGTTTGGACGGCGGCAGGGGAAGAAATGAGCAGTTCTTC. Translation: CASGLDGGRGRNEQFF. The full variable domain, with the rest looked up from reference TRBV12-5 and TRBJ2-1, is DARVTQTPRHKVTEMGQEVTMRCQPILGHNTVFWYRQTMMQGLELLAYFRNRAPLDDSGMPKDRFSAEMPDATLATLKIQPSEPRDSAVYFCASGLDGGRGRNEQFFGPGTRLTVL.

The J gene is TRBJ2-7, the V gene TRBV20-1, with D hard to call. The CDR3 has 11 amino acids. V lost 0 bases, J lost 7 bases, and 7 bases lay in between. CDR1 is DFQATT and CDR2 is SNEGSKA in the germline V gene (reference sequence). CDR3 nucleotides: TGCAGTGCTAGAGATCAACGGGAGCAGTACTTC. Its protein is CSARDQREQYF.

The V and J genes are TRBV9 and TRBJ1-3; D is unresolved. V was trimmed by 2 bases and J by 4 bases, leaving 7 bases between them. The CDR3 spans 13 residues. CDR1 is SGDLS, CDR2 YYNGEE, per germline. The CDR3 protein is CASSVPGGNTIYF. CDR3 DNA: TGTGCCAGCAGCGTTCCCGGGGGAAACACCATATATTTT.

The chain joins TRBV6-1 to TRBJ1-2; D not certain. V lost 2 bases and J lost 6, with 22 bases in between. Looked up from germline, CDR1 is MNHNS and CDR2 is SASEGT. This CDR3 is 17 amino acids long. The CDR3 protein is CASSERGKGSGGNGYTF. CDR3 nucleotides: TGTGCCAGCAGTGAAAGAGGAAAGGGATCAGGAGGTAATGGCTACACCTTC.

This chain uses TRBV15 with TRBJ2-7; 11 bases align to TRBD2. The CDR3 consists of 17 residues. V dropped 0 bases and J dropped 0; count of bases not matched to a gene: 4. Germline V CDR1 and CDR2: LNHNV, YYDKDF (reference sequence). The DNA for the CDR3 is TGTGCCACCAGCAGAGAACTAGCGGGGGTGGTCTCCTACGAGCAGTACTTC. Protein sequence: CATSRELAGVVSYEQYF.

The chain's CDR3 is CASSFRDRATDTQYF. The DNA for the CDR3 is TGTGCCAGTAGTTTCAGGGACAGGGCGACAGATACGCAGTATTTT. The chain joins TRBV19 to TRBJ2-3, with 9 bases matching TRBD1. In germline, CDR1 is LNHDA, CDR2 SQIVND (reference sequence). CDR3 length: 15 residues. V was clipped by 5 bases and J by 3 bases; unmatched bases: 6.

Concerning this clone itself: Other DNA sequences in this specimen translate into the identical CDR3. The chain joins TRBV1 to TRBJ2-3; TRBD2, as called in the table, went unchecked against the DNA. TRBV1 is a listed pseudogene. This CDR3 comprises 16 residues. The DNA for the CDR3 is TGCACCAGCAGCCAAGATTGTAGTTTCGGCACAGATACGCAGTATTTT. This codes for CTSSQDCSFGTDTQYF.

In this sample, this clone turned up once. CDR3 sequence: CASSLPGTDYGYTF. CDR3 bases: TGCGCCAGCAGCTTACCCGGGACAGACTATGGCTACACCTTC. V is TRBV5-1 and J is TRBJ1-2; the match to TRBD1 covers 7 bases. V trimming: 2 bases; J trimming: 3 bases; junction bases outside the gene matches: 4. Germline V gene data show CDR1 as SGHRS and CDR2 as YFSETQ. The length of the CDR3 is 14 residues.

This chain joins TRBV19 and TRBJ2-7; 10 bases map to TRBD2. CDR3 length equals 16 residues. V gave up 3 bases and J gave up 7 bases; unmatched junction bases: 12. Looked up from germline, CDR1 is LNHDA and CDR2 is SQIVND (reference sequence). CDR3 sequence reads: CASSIGPSGSSEEQYF. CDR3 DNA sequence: TGTGCCAGTAGTATTGGGCCTAGCGGGAGTTCGGAAGAGCAGTACTTC.

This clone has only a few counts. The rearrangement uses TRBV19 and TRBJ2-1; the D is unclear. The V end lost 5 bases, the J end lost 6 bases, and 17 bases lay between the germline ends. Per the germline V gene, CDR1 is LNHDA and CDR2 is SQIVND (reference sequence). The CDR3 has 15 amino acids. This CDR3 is CASSPLTLASNEQFF. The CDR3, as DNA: TGTGCCAGTAGTCCCTTGACTTTAGCTTCCAATGAGCAGTTCTTC.

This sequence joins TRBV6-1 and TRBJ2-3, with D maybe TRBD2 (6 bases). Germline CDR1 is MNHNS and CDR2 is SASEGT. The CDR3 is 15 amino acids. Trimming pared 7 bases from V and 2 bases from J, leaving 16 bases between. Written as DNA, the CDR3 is TGTGCCAGCACCCCGGAAGGGAGGCCCACAGATACGCAGTATTTT. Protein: CASTPEGRPTDTQYF.